Listed below are T cell receptor beta chains from one sample, sequenced in a study of blood T cell repertoires in COVID-19. The assay was immunoSEQ multiplex PCR, and TCRdb's table has in-frame clones only and misses some. The top ten clones hold roughly 3.6% of a sample with around 60,000 clones, approximately 82% of them seen once. The sequencing sample was made of peripheral blood. These receptors were collected from a woman older than 75 with acute or convalescent COVID-19. CDR3s include the opening cysteine and the closing phenylalanine or tryptophan. The D gene is left open where the match is weak. The size of a clone is reported for some rows only, either as once, few or many, or as a class for expanded clones.

NA	TRBJ2-1	NA	TRBV12-3/TRBV12-4	CAGGGRERNEQFF	TGTGCCGGGGGGGGCCGGGAAAGAAATGAGCAGTTCTTC
NA	TRBJ2-3	NA	TRBV5-4	CASSGTGSTDTQYF	TGTGCCAGCAGCGGTACGGGGTCCACAGATACGCAGTATTTT
NA	TRBJ2-7	NA	TRBV6-5	CASSLRDINEQYF	TGTGCCAGCAGTTTGCGAGACATAAACGAGCAGTACTTC
TRBD2	TRBJ2-3	NA	TRBV5-1	CASSLASVASGGDTQYF	TGCGCCAGCAGCTTGGCCTCGGTAGCTAGCGGGGGAGATACGCAGTATTTT
NA	TRBJ2-2	NA	TRBV28	CASSSRVSTGELFF	TGTGCCAGCAGTTCCCGGGTCTCCACCGGGGAGCTGTTTTTT
NA	TRBJ1-6	NA	TRBV4-2	CASSQERGAGSPLHF	TGTGCCAGCAGCCAAGAGCGGGGCGCAGGATCACCCCTCCACTTT
TRBD1	TRBJ1-2	NA	TRBV28	CAAGGIYGYTF	TGTGCGGCAGGGGGTATCTATGGCTACACCTTC
NA	TRBJ1-1	few	TRBV7-9	CASSLYVNTEAFF	TGTGCCAGCAGCCTCTACGTGAACACTGAAGCTTTCTTT
NA	TRBJ1-2	NA	TRBV5-1	CASSLETVYGYTF	TGCGCCAGCAGCTTGGAAACAGTCTATGGCTACACCTTC
TRBD1	TRBJ2-6	NA	TRBV3-1/TRBV3-2	CASSPTGPGANVLTF	TGTGCCAGCAGCCCGACAGGGCCCGGGGCCAACGTCCTGACTTTC
TRBD1	TRBJ2-2	NA	TRBV5-1	CASSSRQGSTGELFF	TGCGCCAGCAGCTCGCGACAGGGTAGCACCGGGGAGCTGTTTTTT
NA	TRBJ1-1	NA	TRBV27	CASSPGLNTEAFF	TGTGCCAGCAGCCCGGGACTTAACACTGAAGCTTTCTTT
TRBD2	TRBJ2-2	few	TRBV11-2	CASSFSERGGPYGGELFF	TGTGCCAGCAGCTTCTCGGAGCGGGGGGGCCCTTATGGCGGGGAGCTGTTTTTT
TRBD1	TRBJ1-1	NA	TRBV7-9	CASSLSSSAGDRAPEAFF	TGTGCCAGCAGCTTATCAAGTTCTGCTGGGGACAGGGCCCCTGAAGCTTTCTTT
TRBD1	TRBJ1-1	NA	TRBV29-1	CSAGQGLNTEAFF	TGCAGCGCGGGACAGGGATTGAACACTGAAGCTTTCTTT
NA	TRBJ1-1	NA	TRBV19	CASSIGSAEAFF	TGTGCCAGTAGTATAGGGTCAGCTGAAGCTTTCTTT
TRBD1	TRBJ1-5	NA	TRBV6-6	CASRDRVGDQPQHF	TGTGCCAGCAGAGACAGGGTCGGTGATCAGCCCCAGCATTTT
NA	TRBJ2-1	NA	TRBV9	CASSVSYNEQFF	TGTGCCAGCAGCGTATCATACAATGAGCAGTTCTTC
TRBD2	TRBJ2-5	NA	TRBV27	CASSLYGLAGGPRQETQYF	TGTGCCAGCAGTTTATACGGACTAGCGGGAGGCCCGCGGCAAGAGACCCAGTACTTC
TRBD1	TRBJ1-6	NA	TRBV15	CATSSTGRRSPLHF	TGTGCCACCAGCTCGACAGGGAGGAGATCACCCCTCCACTTT
NA	TRBJ2-3	NA	TRBV5-1	CASSSGLGRSDTQYF	TGCGCCAGCAGCTCGGGACTTGGCCGTTCAGATACGCAGTATTTT
NA	TRBJ1-4	NA	TRBV15	CATSGSYANEKLFF	TGTGCCACCTCGGGGTCCTATGCTAATGAAAAACTGTTTTTT
TRBD1	TRBJ1-5	few	TRBV2	CASSERKRGHQPQHF	TGTGCCAGCAGTGAAAGGAAAAGGGGGCATCAGCCCCAGCATTTT
NA	TRBJ2-7	NA	TRBV9	CASSVGGGGSVSEQYF	TGTGCCAGCAGCGTAGGGGGGGGCGGGAGCGTCTCCGAGCAGTACTTC
NA	TRBJ2-3	few	TRBV28	CASGRRPDTQYF	TGTGCCAGCGGGCGACGGCCAGATACGCAGTATTTT
NA	TRBJ2-3	NA	TRBV28	CASHGADTQYF	TGTGCCAGCCATGGAGCAGATACGCAGTATTTT
NA	TRBJ2-1	few	TRBV2	CASFGQPYNEQFF	TGTGCCAGTTTCGGACAGCCCTACAATGAGCAGTTCTTC
NA	TRBJ1-2	NA	TRBV3-1/TRBV3-2	CASSQVQGGYTF	TGTGCCAGCAGCCAAGTTCAGGGTGGCTACACCTTC
NA	TRBJ2-7	once	TRBV19	CASNGRSHPYEQYF	TGTGCCAGTAATGGCAGGTCCCACCCCTACGAGCAGTACTTC
TRBD1	TRBJ2-5	once	TRBV18	CASSPPTGRETQYF	TGTGCCAGCTCACCACCGACAGGGCGGGAGACCCAGTACTTC
TRBD1	TRBJ1-5	once	TRBV6-5	CASSPGTAYNQPQHF	TGTGCCAGCAGTCCCGGGACAGCCTACAATCAGCCCCAGCATTTT
NA	TRBJ1-2	once	TRBV9	CASSASSENGYTF	TGTGCCAGCAGCGCAAGCTCTGAAAATGGCTACACCTTC
NA	TRBJ2-3	NA	TRBV11-3	CASSLSSADTQYF	TGTGCCAGCAGCTTATCTAGTGCAGATACGCAGTATTTT
NA	TRBJ1-1	NA	TRBV18	CASSQTGGNTEAFF	TGTGCCAGCTCACAAACCGGGGGGAACACTGAAGCTTTCTTT
TRBD2	TRBJ2-1	few	TRBV27	CASSPLAGYQFF	TGTGCCAGCAGCCCACTAGCGGGATATCAGTTCTTC
TRBD1	TRBJ2-3	NA	TRBV27	CASSSLTGGGRSDTQYF	TGTGCCAGCAGTTCTCTGACAGGGGGAGGGAGGTCAGATACGCAGTATTTT
TRBD2	TRBJ2-3	NA	TRBV7-9	CASSLGATSIPDTQYF	TGTGCCAGCAGCTTAGGGGCGACTAGCATACCAGATACGCAGTATTTT
NA	TRBJ1-2	NA	TRBV11-2	CASSWGLLTGGYTF	TGTGCCAGCAGCTGGGGGCTCTTGACGGGGGGCTACACCTTC
TRBD1	TRBJ1-6	NA	TRBV3-1/TRBV3-2	CASSPQGGNSPLHF	TGTGCCAGCAGCCCACAGGGGGGAAATTCACCCCTCCACTTT
NA	TRBJ1-4	NA	TRBV29-1	CSVGGSPNEKLFF	TGCAGCGTCGGGGGGTCCCCGAATGAAAAACTGTTTTTT
TRBD1	TRBJ2-1	few	TRBV7-8	CASSLGDRRNEQFF	TGTGCCAGCAGCTTAGGGGACAGGAGGAATGAGCAGTTCTTC
TRBD1	TRBJ1-6	once	TRBV6-5	CASRFDRGNSPLHF	TGTGCCAGCAGATTCGACAGGGGTAATTCACCCCTCCACTTT
TRBD1	TRBJ2-3	once	TRBV4-1	CASSQDRSTDTQYF	TGCGCCAGCAGCCAGGACAGGTCCACAGATACGCAGTATTTT
NA	TRBJ1-2	NA	TRBV29-1	CSGREGVGDGYTF	TGCAGCGGCAGAGAGGGGGTTGGGGATGGCTACACCTTC
NA	TRBJ1-2	NA	TRBV9	CASSDGTLLKNYGYTF	TGTGCCAGCAGCGACGGGACTTTACTAAAGAACTATGGCTACACCTTC
NA	TRBJ2-1	NA	TRBV3-1/TRBV3-2	CASSQERGEQFF	TGTGCCAGCAGCCAAGAACGGGGTGAGCAGTTCTTC
NA	TRBJ1-5	once	TRBV24-1	CATSELEPPVRQPQHF	TGTGCCACCAGTGAACTTGAGCCCCCGGTACGTCAGCCCCAGCATTTT